This T cell receptor (beta chain) was sequenced for a study of response to subunit inactivated influenza vaccine. TCRdb reprocessed the RT-PCR reads via MiXCR and lists one record per CDR3 protein. The sample records more than 550,000 distinct CDR3 sequences, 11% being singletons. A few counts support this clonotype. The V gene lost 1 base and the J gene lost 3 bases, with 10 bases spanning the gap. CDR1 is SGHTA and CDR2 is FQGNSA in the germline V gene. The length of the CDR3 is 14 residues. These data were also reused for a study on T cells expressing NK-cell markers. That investigation notes: UMI-tagged 5'RACE template switching yielded the TCR beta cDNA. CD3+CD56+NKG2C+, CD3+CD56+NKG2C- and CD3+CD56-NKG2C+ T cells, once sorted, supplied the TCR beta repertoires. Dominant NKG2C+ clonotype frequencies of roughly 1.0-7.5% of CD8+ T cells were measured in over 5 donors. In several donors, dominant clonotypes made up about 28.3-65% of CD3+CD56-NKG2C+ cells.

The input for sequencing was PBMCs from blood, taken on the day of vaccination. The genes are TRBV7-2 and TRBJ2-7; D not certain. The TCR comes from a middle-aged man who received an inactivated influenza vaccine. The CDR3 DNA follows: TGTGCCAGCAGCTTAGGCAGCAGCTACTACGAGCAGTACTTC. As protein: CASSLGSSYYEQYF.